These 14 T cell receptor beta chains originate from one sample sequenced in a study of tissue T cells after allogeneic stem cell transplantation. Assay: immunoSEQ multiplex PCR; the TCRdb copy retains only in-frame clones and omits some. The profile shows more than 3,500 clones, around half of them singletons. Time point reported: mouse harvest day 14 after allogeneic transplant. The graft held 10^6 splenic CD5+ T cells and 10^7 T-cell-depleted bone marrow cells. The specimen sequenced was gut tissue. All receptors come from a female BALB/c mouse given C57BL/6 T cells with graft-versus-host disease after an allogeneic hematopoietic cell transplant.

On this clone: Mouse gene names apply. The CDR3 bases that were read are TGTGCCTGGAGTCTATTCAGGGGACCCGGGCAGCTCTAC. This translates into CAWSLFRGPGQLY. The CDR3 in its entirety is CAWSLFRGPGQLYF. The V gene is TRBV31, the J gene TRBJ2-2, with D possibly TRBD1 on 6 matching bases. The CDR3 is cut off 1 residue early in the read; its end comes from the germline J gene. The V end was cut by 0 bases, the J end by 6 bases, with 11 bases between. Germline CDR1 is GKSSPN and CDR2 is SITVG. The CDR3 loop spans 14 amino acids.

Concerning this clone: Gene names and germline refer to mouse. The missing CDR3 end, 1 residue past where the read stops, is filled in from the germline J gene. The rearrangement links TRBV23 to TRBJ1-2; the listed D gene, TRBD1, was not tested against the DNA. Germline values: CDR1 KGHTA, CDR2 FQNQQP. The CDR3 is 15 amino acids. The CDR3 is CSSSQSQAANSDYTF. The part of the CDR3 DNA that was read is TGCTCCAGCAGTCAATCACAGGCTGCAAACTCCGACTACACC.

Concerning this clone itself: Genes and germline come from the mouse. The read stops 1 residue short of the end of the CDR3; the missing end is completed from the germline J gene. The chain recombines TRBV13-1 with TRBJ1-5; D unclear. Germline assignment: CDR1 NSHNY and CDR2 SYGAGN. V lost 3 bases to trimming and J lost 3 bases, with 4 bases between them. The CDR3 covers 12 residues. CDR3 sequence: CASSAINQAPLF. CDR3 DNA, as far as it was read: TGTGCCAGCAGTGCGATCAACCAGGCTCCGCTT. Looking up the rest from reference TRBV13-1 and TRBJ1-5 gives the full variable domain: EAAVTQSPRNKVTVTGGNVTLSCRQTNSHNYMYWYRQDTGHGLRLIHYSYGAGNLRIGDVPDGYKATRTTQEDFFLLLELASPSQTSLYFCASSAINQAPLFGEGTRLSVL.

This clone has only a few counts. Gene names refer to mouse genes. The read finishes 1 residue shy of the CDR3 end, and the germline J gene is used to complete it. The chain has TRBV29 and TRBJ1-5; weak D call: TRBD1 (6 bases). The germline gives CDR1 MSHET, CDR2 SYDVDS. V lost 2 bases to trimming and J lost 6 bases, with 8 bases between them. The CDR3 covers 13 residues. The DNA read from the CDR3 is TGTGCTAGCAGTTTACGGGACATCCAGGCTCCGCTT. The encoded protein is CASSLRDIQAPL. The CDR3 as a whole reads CASSLRDIQAPLF.

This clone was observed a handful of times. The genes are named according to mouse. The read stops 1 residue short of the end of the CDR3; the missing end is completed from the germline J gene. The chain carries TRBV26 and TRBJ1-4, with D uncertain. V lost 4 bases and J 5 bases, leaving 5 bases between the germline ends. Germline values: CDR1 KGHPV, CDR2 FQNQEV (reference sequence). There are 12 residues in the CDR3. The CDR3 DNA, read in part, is TGTGCCAGCAGTCAACAAAACGAAAGATTATTT. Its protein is CASSQQNERLF. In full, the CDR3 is CASSQQNERLFF.

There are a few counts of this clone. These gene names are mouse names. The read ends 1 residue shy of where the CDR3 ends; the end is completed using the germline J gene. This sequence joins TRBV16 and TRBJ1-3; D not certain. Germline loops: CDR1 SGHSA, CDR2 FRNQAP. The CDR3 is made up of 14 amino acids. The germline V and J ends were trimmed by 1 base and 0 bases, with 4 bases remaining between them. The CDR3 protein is CASSLGGSGNTLYF. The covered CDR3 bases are TGTGCAAGCAGCTTAGGGGGTTCTGGAAATACGCTCTAT.

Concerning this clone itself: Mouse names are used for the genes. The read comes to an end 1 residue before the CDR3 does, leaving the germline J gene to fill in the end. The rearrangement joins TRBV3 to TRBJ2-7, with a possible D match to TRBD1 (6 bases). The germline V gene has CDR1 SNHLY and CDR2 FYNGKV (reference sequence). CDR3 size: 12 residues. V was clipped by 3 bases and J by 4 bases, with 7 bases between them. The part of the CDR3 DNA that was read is TGTGCCAGCAGCTTGGGACAATATGAACAGTAC. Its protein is CASSLGQYEQY. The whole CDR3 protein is CASSLGQYEQYF. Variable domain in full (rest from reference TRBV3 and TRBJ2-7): GPKVLQIPSHQIIDMGQMVTLNCDPVSNHLYFYWYKQILGQQMEFLVNFYNGKVMEKSKLFKDQFSVERPDGSYFTLKIQPTALEDSAVYFCASSLGQYEQYFGPGTRLTVL.

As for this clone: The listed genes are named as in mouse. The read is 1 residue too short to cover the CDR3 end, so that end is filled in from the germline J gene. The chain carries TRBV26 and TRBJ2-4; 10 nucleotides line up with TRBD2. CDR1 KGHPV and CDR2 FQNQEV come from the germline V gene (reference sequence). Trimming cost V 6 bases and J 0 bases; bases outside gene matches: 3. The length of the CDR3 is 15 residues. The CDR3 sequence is CASSRDWGSQNTLYF. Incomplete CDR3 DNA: TGTGCCAGCAGCCGGGACTGGGGTAGTCAAAACACCTTGTAC.

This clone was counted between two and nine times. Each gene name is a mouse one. The CDR3 is CTCSADRQNTEVFF. Partial CDR3 DNA: TGCACCTGCAGTGCAGATCGTCAAAACACAGAAGTCTTC. The gene calls are TRBV1 and TRBJ1-1, with unresolved D. The CDR3 end is not reached by the read, which stops 1 residue before it; the germline J gene fills it in. From germline, CDR1 is NSQYPW and CDR2 LRSPGD (reference sequence). The CDR3 covers 14 residues. V lost 0 bases and J 1 base, leaving 6 bases between the germline ends.

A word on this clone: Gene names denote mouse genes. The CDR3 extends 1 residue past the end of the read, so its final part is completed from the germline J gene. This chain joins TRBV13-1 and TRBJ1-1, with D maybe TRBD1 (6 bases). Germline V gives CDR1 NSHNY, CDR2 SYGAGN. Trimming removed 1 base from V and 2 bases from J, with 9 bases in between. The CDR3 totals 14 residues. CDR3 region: CASSDRDTNTEVFF. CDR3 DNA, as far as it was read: TGTGCCAGCAGTGATAGGGACACCAACACAGAAGTCTTC.

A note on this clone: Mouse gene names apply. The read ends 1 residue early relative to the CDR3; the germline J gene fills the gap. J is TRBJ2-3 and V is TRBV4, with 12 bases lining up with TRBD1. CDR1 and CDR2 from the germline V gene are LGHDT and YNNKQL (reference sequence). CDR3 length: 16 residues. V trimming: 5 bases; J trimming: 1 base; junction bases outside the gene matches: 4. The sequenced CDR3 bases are TGTGCCAGCAGCAGGGACAGGGGGCCGGGTGCAGAAACGCTGTAT. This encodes CASSRDRGPGAETLY. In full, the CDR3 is CASSRDRGPGAETLYF. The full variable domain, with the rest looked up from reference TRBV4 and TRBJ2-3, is ETAVFQTPNYHVTQVGNEVSFNCKQTLGHDTMYWYKQDSKKLLKIMFSYNNKQLIVNETVPRRFSPQSSDKAHLNLRIKSVEPEDSAVYLCASSRDRGPGAETLYFGSGTRLTVL.

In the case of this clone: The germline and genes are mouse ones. CDR3 in amino acids: CASSLSPNERLFF. CDR3 DNA (partial): TGTGCCAGCAGTCTGTCGCCCAACGAAAGATTATTT. The V and J genes are TRBV26 and TRBJ1-4; D call uncertain. The sequenced fragment ends 1 residue before the CDR3 boundary, so the rest is inferred from the germline J gene. The CDR3 covers 13 residues. CDR1 and CDR2 from the germline V gene are KGHPV and FQNQEV (reference sequence). V gave up 0 bases and J gave up 3 bases, with 2 bases separating them.

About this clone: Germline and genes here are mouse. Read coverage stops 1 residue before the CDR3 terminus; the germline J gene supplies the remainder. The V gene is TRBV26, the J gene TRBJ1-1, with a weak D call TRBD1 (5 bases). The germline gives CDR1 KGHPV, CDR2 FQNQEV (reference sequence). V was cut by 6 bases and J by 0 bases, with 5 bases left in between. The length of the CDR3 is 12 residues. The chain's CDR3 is CASSRANTEVFF. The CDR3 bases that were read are TGTGCCAGCAGCAGGGCAAACACAGAAGTCTTC.

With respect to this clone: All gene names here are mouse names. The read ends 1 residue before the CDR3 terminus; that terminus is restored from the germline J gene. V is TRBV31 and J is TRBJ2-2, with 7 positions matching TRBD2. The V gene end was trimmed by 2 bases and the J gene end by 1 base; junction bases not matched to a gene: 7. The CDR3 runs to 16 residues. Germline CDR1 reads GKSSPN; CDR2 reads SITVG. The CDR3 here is CAWSAQTGRNTGQLYF. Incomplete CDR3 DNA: TGTGCCTGGAGTGCACAGACTGGGAGAAACACCGGGCAGCTCTAC.